These 20 T cell receptor beta chains were all obtained from the same sample, sequenced in a study of regulatory T cells in long-lasting Graves disease. Specified time point: persistent/refractory GD, antithyroid drugs over 5 years with positive TRAb. After RNA was extracted from PBMCs, the TCR library was made from it. The authors built TCR beta libraries using iRepertoire HTBI primers and Arm-PCR of CDR3 regions. TCRdb ran MiXCR on the multiplex PCR reads and lists one entry per CDR3 protein. The profile covers 400,000 to 500,000 distinct CDR3 sequences, with 21% appearing a single time and roughly an eighth taken by the ten largest. This material consisted of peripheral blood mononuclear cells (PBMCs), taken when the disease was refractory, from a patient treated with antithyroid drugs. The source is a female donor with Graves disease.

This clonotype appeared many times. The V gene is TRBV2, the J gene TRBJ2-2; D perhaps matches TRBD1 (5 bases). Germline CDR1 reads SNHLY; CDR2 reads FYNNEI. CDR3 length: 15 residues. The V gene lost 2 bases and the J gene lost 5 bases, with 12 bases spanning the gap. CDR3 in DNA: TGTGCCAGCAGTGAATGGGTAGGGGTAACCGGGGAGCTGTTTTTT. It codes for CASSEWVGVTGELFF.

This clonotype was seen a handful of times. This may be a read error, as it is one base from a much larger clone. This CDR3 fails to terminate in the conserved phenylalanine or tryptophan, so it likely reflects a read error. The chain couples TRBV28 to TRBJ1-5; the D gene is possibly TRBD1 (5 bases). CDR1 MDHEN and CDR2 SYDVKM come from the germline V gene. V lost 6 bases, J lost 3 bases, and 15 bases lay in between. CDR3 length: 15 amino acids. CDR3 residues: CASSTRDRPNQPQHS. As DNA, the CDR3 is TGTGCCAGCAGCACACGGGACCGACCCAATCAGCCCCAGCATTCT.

This clonotype has at least ten counts. This chain links TRBV12-3 or TRBV12-4 with TRBJ2-6; TRBD1 agrees at 10 bases. The J segment lost 0 bases and the V segment lost 5 bases, leaving 4 bases of the junction unmatched. The CDR3 runs 17 residues. The CDR3 reads CASSLRQGASGANVLTF. The CDR3 DNA is TGTGCCAGCAGTCTTCGACAGGGGGCCTCTGGGGCCAACGTCCTGACTTTC.

CDR3 in amino acids: CASSMKPTVSNQPQHF. Here the CDR3 DNA reads TGTGCCAGTAGCATGAAACCGACAGTTAGCAATCAGCCCCAGCATTTT. The genes are TRBV19 and TRBJ1-5, with D possibly matching TRBD1 (5 bases). Trimming stripped 6 bases from V and 0 bases from J, with 15 bases between. CDR1 is LNHDA, CDR2 SQIVND, per germline (reference sequence). The CDR3 has 16 residues.

The chain is built from TRBV30 and TRBJ2-7; the D is unclear. The CDR3 covers 12 residues. Germline CDR1 GTSNPN, CDR2 SVGIG (reference sequence). V lost 0 bases to trimming and J lost 2 bases, with 5 bases between them. The CDR3 DNA reads TGTGCCTGGAGTGTACTCCCCTACGAGCAGTACTTC. Its translation: CAWSVLPYEQYF. The full variable domain, rest sourced from reference TRBV30 and TRBJ2-7, is SQTIHQWPATLVQPVGSPLSLECTVEGTSNPNLYWYRQAAGRGLQLLFYSVGIGQISSEVPQNLSASRPQDRQFILSSKKLLLSDSGFYLCAWSVLPYEQYFGPGTRLTVT.

This clonotype has more than one count but fewer than ten. V is TRBV27 and J is TRBJ1-1; D gene ambiguous. There are 13 residues in the CDR3. The germline V gene has CDR1 MNHEY and CDR2 SMNVEV (reference sequence). The V end was cut by 1 base, the J end by 7 bases, with 10 bases between. The CDR3 is CASSLYPGFEAFF. CDR3 nucleotides: TGTGCCAGCAGTTTATACCCCGGCTTTGAAGCTTTCTTT.

In its sample, this clonotype was seen many times. The chain couples TRBV20-1 to TRBJ1-1; a weak D match, TRBD1 (5 bases). CDR1 DFQATT and CDR2 SNEGSKA come from the germline V gene (reference sequence). The CDR3 extends over 13 amino acids. The V end lost 3 bases, the J end lost 3 bases, and 11 bases lay between the germline ends. As DNA, the CDR3 is TGCAGTGCTAGTGCTGGGGGGGACACTGAAGCTTTCTTT. This gives the protein CSASAGGDTEAFF.

With respect to this clonotype: A read error may produce the germline difference seen at one junction end. J is TRBJ2-5 and V is TRBV7-9; 8 nucleotides align to TRBD1. The germline V gene has CDR1 SEHNR and CDR2 FQNEAQ (reference sequence). The CDR3 totals 16 residues. The CDR3 DNA is TGTGCCAGCAGCTTAGCGCCCAGGGGGCTTGGGGAGATCCAGTACTTC. It yields the protein CASSLAPRGLGEIQYF.

At least ten counts were recorded for this clonotype. V usage is TRBV12-3 or TRBV12-4 and J usage is TRBJ2-5; 8 nucleotides align to TRBD2. Trimming at V came to 4 bases and at J to 3 bases, leaving 7 bases not matched to a gene. This CDR3 contains 15 residues. This chain's CDR3 is CASSSPGLGKETQYF. The CDR3 bases are TGTGCCAGCAGTTCGCCGGGACTAGGGAAAGAGACCCAGTACTTC.

The chain is built from TRBV9 and TRBJ1-2, with TRBD1 identical over 9 bases. The junction had 2 bases not matched to a gene; V was cut back by 0 bases and J by 5 bases. The CDR3 is 14 residues long. The germline V gene encodes CDR1 SGDLS and CDR2 YYNGEE. The CDR3 nucleotides are TGTGCCAGCAGCGTAGCCGGGACAGGGTATGGCTACACCTTC. This codes for CASSVAGTGYGYTF.

This rearrangement joins TRBV7-9 to TRBJ2-7, with D perhaps matching TRBD1 or TRBD2 (5 bases each). V gave up 3 bases and J gave up 6 bases, with 15 bases separating them. Germline CDR1 is SEHNR and CDR2 is FQNEAQ (reference sequence). The CDR3 is 14 residues long. CDR3 DNA: TGTGCCAGCAGCTTGGTTGGGGGTGTCGGCGAGCAGTACTTC. Residues: CASSLVGGVGEQYF.

There are many counts of this clonotype. The V call is TRBV29-1, the J call TRBJ2-7, with D tentatively TRBD2 (5 bases). The CDR3 sequence is 11 residues long. Germline lookup yields CDR1 SQVTM and CDR2 ANQGSEA. Trimming stripped 4 bases from V and 2 bases from J, with 6 bases between. The DNA of the CDR3 is TGCAGCGTTGTCGGGGCCTACGAGCAGTACTTC. It yields the protein CSVVGAYEQYF.

V usage is TRBV11-2 and J usage is TRBJ1-2, with 7 bases identical to TRBD1. Per germline, CDR1 SGHAT and CDR2 FQNNGV. CDR3 length equals 16 residues. J gave up 0 bases and V 2 bases, and 6 bases lay outside the gene matches. CDR3 region: CASSLQGGSTNYGYTF. The CDR3 bases are TGTGCCAGCAGCTTACAGGGGGGGTCGACTAACTATGGCTACACCTTC.

There are many counts of this clonotype. The chain recombines TRBV28 with TRBJ2-7; the D is unclear. The CDR3 length is 11 residues. Trimming shortened V by 5 bases and J by 4 bases, and 6 bases separated the two germline ends. CDR1 and CDR2 (germline): MDHEN, SYDVKM. The CDR3 DNA follows: TGTGCCAGCAGTGAAGAGTACGAGCAGTACTTC. It yields the protein CASSEEYEQYF.

This clonotype was detected only once. J is TRBJ2-7 and V is TRBV7-7; the match to TRBD2 covers 15 bases. There are 16 residues in the CDR3. Unmatched junction bases numbered 2, after V lost 5 bases and J lost 0 bases. Per the germline V gene, CDR1 is SSHAT and CDR2 is FNYEAQ (reference sequence). This chain's CDR3 is CASSRTSGRASYEQYF. CDR3 coding DNA: TGTGCCAGCAGCAGGACTAGCGGGAGGGCCTCCTACGAGCAGTACTTC. Looking up the rest from reference TRBV7-7 and TRBJ2-7 gives the full variable domain: GAGVSQSPRYKVTKRGQDVTLRCDPISSHATLYWYQQALGQGPEFLTYFNYEAQPDKSGLPSDRFSAERPEGSISTLTIQRTEQRDSAMYRCASSRTSGRASYEQYFGPGTRLTVT.

V and J are TRBV29-1 and TRBJ2-7; no definite D call. Per the germline V gene, CDR1 is SQVTM and CDR2 is ANQGSEA. Deletions cut 3 bases from V and 1 base from J, with 7 bases between. The CDR3 loop spans 12 amino acids. The CDR3 DNA follows: TGCAGCGTTGAGGCACCATCCTACGAGCAGTACTTC. Translation: CSVEAPSYEQYF.

This clonotype was seen ten or more times. The CDR3 DNA follows: TGCAGCGGAGGACAGGACGTCTACGAGCAGTACTTC. Amino acid sequence: CSGGQDVYEQYF. V and J are TRBV29-1 and TRBJ2-7, with 7 nucleotides matching TRBD1. The CDR3 extends over 12 amino acids. From germline, CDR1 is SQVTM and CDR2 ANQGSEA. V lost 7 bases and J lost 3; bases outside the gene matches: 6.

The chain employs TRBV6-1 and TRBJ2-1, with D possibly matching TRBD1 (5 bases). The V gene lost 3 bases and the J gene lost 8 bases, with 14 bases spanning the gap. Germline assignment: CDR1 MNHNS and CDR2 SASEGT. This CDR3 contains 14 residues. Here the CDR3 DNA reads TGTGCCAGCAGTGACATCAGGGCCAGGGATGAGCAGTTCTTC. It yields the protein CASSDIRARDEQFF.

This chain links TRBV6-1 with TRBJ2-4, with 7 bases fitting TRBD1. V shed 6 bases and J 1 base; nucleotides not matched to a gene: 3. The CDR3 consists of 14 residues. Per the germline V gene, CDR1 is MNHNS and CDR2 is SASEGT. The CDR3 DNA is TGTGCCAGCAGATCACAGGGGGCCAAAAACATTCAGTACTTC. Protein: CASRSQGAKNIQYF.

V and J are TRBV28 and TRBJ2-1; 11 bases fit TRBD1. J lost 6 bases, V lost 8 bases, and 12 bases had no gene match. Germline V gene data show CDR1 as MDHEN and CDR2 as SYDVKM. The CDR3 extends over 16 amino acids. This chain's CDR3 is CASSLGWTGGINEQFF. CDR3 nucleotide sequence: TGTGCCAGCTCCCTGGGGTGGACAGGGGGCATCAATGAGCAGTTCTTC.